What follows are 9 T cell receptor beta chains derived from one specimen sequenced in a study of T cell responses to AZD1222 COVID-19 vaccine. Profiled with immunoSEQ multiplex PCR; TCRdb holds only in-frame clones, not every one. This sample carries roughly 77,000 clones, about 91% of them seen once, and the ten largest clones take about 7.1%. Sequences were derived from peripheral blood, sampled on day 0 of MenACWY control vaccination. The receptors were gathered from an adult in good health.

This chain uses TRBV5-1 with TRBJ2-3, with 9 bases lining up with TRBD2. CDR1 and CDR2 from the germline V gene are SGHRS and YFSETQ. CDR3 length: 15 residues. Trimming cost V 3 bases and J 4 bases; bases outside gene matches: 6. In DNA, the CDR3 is TGCGCCAGCAGCTGGGGGTTAGCGGGAGCAGATACGCAGTATTTT. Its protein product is CASSWGLAGADTQYF. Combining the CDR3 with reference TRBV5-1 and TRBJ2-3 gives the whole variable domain KAGVTQTPRYLIKTRGQQVTLSCSPISGHRSVSWYQQTPGQGLQFLFEYFSETQRNKGNFPGRFSGRQFSNSRSEMNVSTLELGDSALYLCASSWGLAGADTQYFGPGTRLTVL.

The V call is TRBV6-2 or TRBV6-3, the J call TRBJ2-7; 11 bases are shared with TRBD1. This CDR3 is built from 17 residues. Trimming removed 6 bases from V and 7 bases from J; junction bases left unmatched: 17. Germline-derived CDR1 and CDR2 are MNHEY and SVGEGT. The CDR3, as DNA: TGTGCCAGCAGCCCCCACCTCGGACAGGGGGCCTTGAGGGAGCAGTACTTC. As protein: CASSPHLGQGALREQYF.

The CDR3 protein is CASSVAGTALDSPLHF. In DNA form, the CDR3 reads TGTGCCAGCAGCGTTGCCGGGACAGCTCTCGATTCACCCCTCCACTTT. V usage is TRBV9 and J usage is TRBJ1-6, with 7 bases matching TRBD1. The CDR3 consists of 16 residues. From germline, CDR1 is SGDLS and CDR2 YYNGEE. V lost 2 bases to trimming and J lost 8 bases; unmatched junction nucleotides: 10.

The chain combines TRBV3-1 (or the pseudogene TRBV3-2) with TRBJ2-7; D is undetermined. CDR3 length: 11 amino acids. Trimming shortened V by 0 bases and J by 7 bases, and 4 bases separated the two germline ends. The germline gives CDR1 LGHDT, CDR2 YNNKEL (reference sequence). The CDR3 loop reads CASSQDMEQYF. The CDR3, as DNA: TGTGCCAGCAGCCAAGATATGGAGCAGTACTTC.

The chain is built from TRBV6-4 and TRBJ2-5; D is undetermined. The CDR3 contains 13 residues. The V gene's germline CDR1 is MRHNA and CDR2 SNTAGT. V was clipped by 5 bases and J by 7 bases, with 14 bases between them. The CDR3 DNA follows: TGTGCCAGCAGTAGTGGACCGAAGGGGACCCAGTACTTC. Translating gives CASSSGPKGTQYF.

The CDR3 nucleotides are TGTGCCACCAGCAGAGGGGAGCGGGGGGGTGGGGAAGAGACCCAGTACTTC. It codes for CATSRGERGGGEETQYF. This chain uses TRBV15 with TRBJ2-5; 10 nucleotides line up with TRBD2. Germline CDR1 is LNHNV and CDR2 is YYDKDF (reference sequence). This CDR3 contains 17 residues. V lost 1 base to trimming and J lost 3 bases; unmatched junction nucleotides: 8.

The DNA of the CDR3 is TGTGCCAGCAATTTAACTCGGGCACCACTTGCAACTAATGAAAAACTGTTTTTT. Its protein is CASNLTRAPLATNEKLFF. The chain joins TRBV7-6 to TRBJ1-4, with D unclear. V dropped 7 bases and J dropped 0 bases, with 21 bases sitting between them. This CDR3 has 18 residues. The germline V gene has CDR1 SGHVS and CDR2 FNYEAQ.

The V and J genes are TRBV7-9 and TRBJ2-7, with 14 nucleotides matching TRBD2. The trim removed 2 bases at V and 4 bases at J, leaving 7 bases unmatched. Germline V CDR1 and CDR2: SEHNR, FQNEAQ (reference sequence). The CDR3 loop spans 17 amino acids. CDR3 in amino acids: CASSLRGTSGSPYEQYF. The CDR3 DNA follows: TGTGCCAGCAGCTTAAGGGGGACTAGCGGGAGTCCATACGAGCAGTACTTC.

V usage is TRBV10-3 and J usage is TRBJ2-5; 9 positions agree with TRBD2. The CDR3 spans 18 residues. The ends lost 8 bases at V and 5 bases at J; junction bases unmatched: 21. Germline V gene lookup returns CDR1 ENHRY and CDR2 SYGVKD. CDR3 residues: CAISQSTGGGGALETQYF. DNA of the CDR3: TGTGCCATCTCTCAAAGCACGGGCGGCGGGGGGGCACTGGAGACCCAGTACTTC.